This entry features one TCR beta chain sequence. This clonotype came up a few times. The clone's antigen remains unknown. No much larger clone exists at a distance of one base, and base qualities are not known. Library creation used 5' RACE. Sequenced on an Illumina HiSeq 2000. Template switching introduced a universal primer binding site; the final cDNA contained a unique molecular identifier, enabling accurate counting of TCR cDNA molecules. Specific primers in the conserved constant-segment region were used to synthesize first-strand cDNA for the TCR alpha and beta chains. To control for contamination, each cDNA library was double barcoded with a SMART-Mk sample barcode plus Illumina barcodes. TruSeq adapter sequences and Illumina sample barcodes were added in two successive PCR steps. The TCR alpha and beta cDNA libraries were sequenced on the Illumina HiSeq platform using custom primers. The source study handled its data this way. MiGEC processed the raw reads to extract unique molecular identifiers, while MiXCR was used to determine the CDR3 positions. Recombination models were inferred per individual with the repgenHMM and IGoR tools using an EM algorithm. The analysis of shared clonotypes was done with the tcR package in R, with sharing normalized by the product of cloneset sizes. To study raw recombination without the effects of thymic and clonal selection, out-of-frame nonproductive sequences were analyzed. TCRdb took the public reads, trimmed them with fastp at Q25, ran MiXCR for clone calling and kept in-frame beta chains. Rows matching on CDR3 protein sequence are summarized as one entry with the most common DNA and genes. TCRdb, not the authors, supplied the V and J calls. The sample contains 500,000 to 650,000 distinct CDR3 sequences, less than 9% of them found a single time. 1.6% of the sample rests with the top ten.

Only healthy Caucasian donors were included. The twin cohort consisted of three pairs of female monozygotic twins, all aged roughly 18 to 30 years. Peripheral blood mononuclear cells were the source from which RNA for the TCR libraries was isolated. The CDR3 measures 16 amino acids from cysteine to phenylalanine. CDR3 DNA only is kept here, 48 bases in frame from base 1. V trim: 3 bases; J trim: 4 bases; unmatched bases: 8. CDR1 KGHDR and CDR2 SFDVKD were looked up in the germline V gene. The data were taken from a study of identical twins (dated by TCRdb to the mid-2010s). Some background on the complete study: To test whether fetal clonotypes persist, the study used deep sequencing on TCR alpha and beta repertoires from monozygotic twins, unrelated adults of various ages, and cord blood. To rule out contamination, the twin experiments were replicated at different times with different library preparation protocols.

The research as a whole found: Out-of-frame TCR alpha sequences shared between twins showed an excess of low generation-probability sequences compared with coincidental sharing between unrelated individuals. In monozygotic twins, out-of-frame TCR alpha sharing was systematically underestimated by recombination models, although the models agreed with sharing between unrelated individuals. Fewer insertions were carried by abundant cord blood beta clonotypes; a weaker similar trend was observed in young adult naive repertoires, while no such trend was observed in memory repertoires. Because the same donors could not be followed over many years, the conclusions relied on cross-sectional statistical analysis. Invariant T cells such as MAIT and iNKT could partly confound zero-insertion analyses, though diverse VJ usage argued against this for most clonotypes. The excess sharing between twins in beta out-of-frame sequences was weaker because fewer shared sequences reduced the signal-to-noise ratio.

These data were also reused for a study on yellow fever vaccine responses in identical twins. As the second publication notes: According to the authors, in identical twins the way T cells responded to vaccination appeared partly convergent and partly personalized. The study precisely tracked vaccine-responding T cell clones in identical twins.

Specimen: PBMCs. The chain is assembled from TRBV24-1 and TRBJ2-1; 7 middle bases align to TRBD2. The origin of this receptor is a woman aged 18 to 35 in good health. The DNA sequence is given as TGTGCCACCAGTGATCCGGGAGCTAGCGGTTACAATGAGCAGTTCTTC. Translated, this is CATSDPGASGYNEQFF.